Reported below is one T cell receptor beta chain. Its cognate antigen is unknown. Relapses following autologous stem cell transplantation were seen in all patients, with brentuximab vedotin exposure varying. These data originate in a study of PD-1 blockade in classical Hodgkin lymphoma. The study's findings and limits: TCR diversity rose significantly by C4D1 in CD4+ but not CD8+ cells. Still unresolved is the cause of the repertoire differences, which may be disease activity or prior therapy.

Germline V gene data show CDR1 as MNHEY and CDR2 as SVGAGI. V was clipped by 3 bases and J by 1 base, with 6 bases between them. CDR3 length equals 14 residues. Libraries were prepared by immunoSEQ multiplex PCR; TCRdb keeps only in-frame clonotypes and omits some of them. The repertoire includes roughly 150,000 clones, just under 80% of them detected once, and 7% to 9.5% sits in the top ten. The receptor's source is a human donor with classical Hodgkin lymphoma. The chain links TRBV6-5 to TRBJ1-4; no firm D call. The source was peripheral blood mononuclear cells (PBMCs), collected before the second cycle of nivolumab. The CDR3 is CASSYGRTNEKLFF. The CDR3 region has the DNA TGTGCCAGCAGTTATGGTCGAACTAATGAAAAACTGTTTTTT.